This T cell receptor (beta chain) was profiled in a study of technical replicates of blood from a few donors. The CDR3 consists of 15 residues. The germline V gene has CDR1 MNHEY and CDR2 SVGAGI. V was cut by 5 bases and J by 4 bases, with 17 bases left in between. TCRdb keeps only in-frame clones here, not all; method: immunoSEQ multiplex PCR. Among about 100,000 clones listed, around 96% were seen once. Sequencing was done on a sample of T cells isolated from PBMCs. The V call is TRBV6-5, the J call TRBJ1-1; D gene uncertain. This receptor was obtained from a human donor in good health. The CDR3 spells CASSPRKGGFTEAFF. The CDR3 DNA reads as TGTGCCAGCAGTCCTAGGAAGGGAGGATTCACTGAAGCTTTCTTT.